The rows below give T cell receptor beta chains drawn from one sample of a study of TIL therapy for anti-PD-1-resistant metastatic lung cancer. Clones were read by immunoSEQ multiplex PCR, and TCRdb kept only the in-frame ones, dropping some. The sample shows about 14,000 clones, approximately 72% of them seen only once. The specimen was tumor tissue, collected at baseline. All receptors come from a woman aged 25-80 years with non-small cell lung cancer. Each CDR3 is given without its conserved first and last residue.

>10|TRBJ1-1|TRBV10-2
ASRDPNTEAF
>11|TRBJ1-1|TRBV5-5
AVQTPGATEAF
>12|TRBJ2-1|TRBV28
ASSLLASYNEQF
>13|TRBJ1-2|TRBV28
ASSPRATLWRGYT
>12|TRBJ1-5|TRBV11-2
ASSLPGASQPQH
>15|TRBJ2-1|TRBV7-2
ASSPGDRGGSYNEQF
>14|TRBJ2-7|TRBV9
ASSVGGTGSWYEQY
>13|TRBJ2-3|TRBV5-4
ASSLGLARGDTQY
>13|TRBJ1-1|TRBV19
ASSTSRTGRTEAF
>13|TRBJ1-1|TRBV30
AWRTPQTGPVEAF
>11|TRBJ2-5|TRBV12-5
ASGLENQETQY
>12|TRBJ2-3|TRBV25-1
ASSDPSGTDTQY
>12|TRBJ2-6|TRBV2
ASSDRVGANVLT
>13|TRBJ2-7|TRBV4-2
ASSLVGGDSYEQY
>12|TRBJ2-5|TRBV6-1
ASSEAGGKGTQY
>9|TRBJ1-1|TRBV5-1
ASKGETEAF
>11|TRBJ1-1|TRBV5-4
ASSLQGPTEAF
>9|TRBJ2-1|TRBV2
ASRGRGEQF
>13|TRBJ2-7|TRBV6-1
ASRFLGTDTYEQY
>16|TRBJ1-1|TRBV11-1
ASSLGGYGGLMNTEAF
>12|TRBJ1-5|TRBV2
ASQSGTGNQPQH
>16|TRBJ2-1|TRBV9
ASTPLAGDVLGWNEQF
>10|TRBJ2-7|TRBV11-2
ASSLVRGQQY
>14|TRBJ1-1|TRBV5-4
ASSAGAGTATTEAF
>12|TRBJ1-4|TRBV7-9
ASSLKGRDEKLF
>9|TRBJ2-1|TRBV2
ASTAGREQF
>12|TRBJ2-3|TRBV5-4
ASSSSWGTDTQY
>11|TRBJ2-7|TRBV6-5
ASSEQGSYEQY
>13|TRBJ2-3|TRBV6-1
ASSDGGLYPDTQY
>14|TRBJ1-1|TRBV19
ASGGQGGLMNTEAF
>12|TRBJ1-1|TRBV9
ASSPGNLNTEAF
>17|TRBJ2-2|TRBV4-1
ASSQENKLAGGHAGELF
>10|TRBJ1-6|TRBV5-6
ASSLARSPLH
>13|TRBJ1-4|TRBV2
ASSEESSDREKLF
>12|TRBJ1-5|TRBV7-9
ASSFTGVHQPQH
>15|TRBJ2-7|TRBV16
ASSLLWGTGSTYEQY
>11|TRBJ2-3|TRBV29-1
SVLGTGTDTQY
>12|TRBJ2-7|TRBV28
ASSGSGGRYEQY
>11|TRBJ2-1|TRBV4-1
ASSQDLGIGQF
>13|TRBJ1-4|TRBV5-1
ASSLVGATNEKLF
>10|TRBJ2-7|TRBV30
AWSGQGYEQY
>13|TRBJ2-2|TRBV18
ASSPRGTSSGELF
>10|TRBJ2-5|TRBV7-2
ASTQGQETQY
>11|TRBJ1-1|TRBV27
ASRVTGNTEAF
>15|TRBJ2-6|TRBV19
ASSPPWSVSGANVLT
>12|TRBJ1-2|TRBV7-9
ASSLEGRDYGYT
>16|TRBJ2-4|TRBV7-2
ASSLQPGTSGRSNIQY
>12|TRBJ2-1|TRBV2
ASSVDRSGNEQF
>16|TRBJ2-3|TRBV9
ASSGGTSGSWGTDTQY
>15|TRBJ2-3|TRBV19
ASSRFAMTKTTDTQY
>12|NA|TRBV27
ASSYLGQVAEQY
>13|TRBJ1-2|TRBV4-1
ASSQVGQGDYGYT
>13|TRBJ1-1|TRBV6-5
ASSYSSSVGTEAF
>14|TRBJ2-3|TRBV9
ASSVGDNQTPDTQY
>10|TRBJ2-3|TRBV15
ATSSGPDTQY
>13|TRBJ2-7|TRBV6-5
ASSYSIGDSYEQY
>14|TRBJ2-3|TRBV5-4
ASSLLEGKGTDTQY
>13|TRBJ1-5|TRBV18
ASSPAPTGDQPQH